The text below deals with one T cell receptor (beta chain). Antigen unknown. This CDR3 is built from 15 residues. This table comes from immunoSEQ multiplex PCR, and its TCRdb copy is limited to in-frame clones, with some not included. The repertoire holds more than 60,000 clones, nearly 96% seen once, with roughly 4.3% in the top ten. These data come from a study of cytomegalovirus exposure and HLA in healthy donors. Study-wide results and limits: The study recorded over 150 TCR beta chains that were cytomegalovirus-associated. In vitro confirmation showed three CMV-associated chains to be CMV antigen specific.

The receptor's source is a young woman in good health and CMV-seropositive. What was sequenced was PBMCs. This chain uses TRBV7-5 with TRBJ2-7; the table's D call, TRBD1, has no DNA check behind it. TRBV7-5 is a documented pseudogene. This CDR3 reads CARSLGRQRIYEQYF. As DNA, the CDR3 is TGTGCCAGAAGCTTAGGTCGACAGCGCATCTACGAGCAGTACTTC.